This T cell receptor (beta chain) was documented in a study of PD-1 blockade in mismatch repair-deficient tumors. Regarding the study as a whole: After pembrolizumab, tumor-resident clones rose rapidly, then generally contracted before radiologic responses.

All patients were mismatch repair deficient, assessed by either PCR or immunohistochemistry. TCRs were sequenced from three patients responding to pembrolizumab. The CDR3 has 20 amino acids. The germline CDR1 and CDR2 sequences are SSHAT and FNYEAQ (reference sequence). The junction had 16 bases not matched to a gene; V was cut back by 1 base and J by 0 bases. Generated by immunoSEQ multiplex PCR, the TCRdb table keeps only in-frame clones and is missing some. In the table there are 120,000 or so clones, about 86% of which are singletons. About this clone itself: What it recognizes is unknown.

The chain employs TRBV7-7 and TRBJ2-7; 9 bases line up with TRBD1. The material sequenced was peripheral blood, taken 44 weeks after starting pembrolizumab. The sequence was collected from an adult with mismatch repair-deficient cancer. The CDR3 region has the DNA TGTGCCAGCAGCTTAGGATCCGGGACAGGGATTAGGGTCCTCTCCTACGAGCAGTACTTC. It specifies CASSLGSGTGIRVLSYEQYF. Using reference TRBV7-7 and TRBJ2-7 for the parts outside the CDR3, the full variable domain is GAGVSQSPRYKVTKRGQDVTLRCDPISSHATLYWYQQALGQGPEFLTYFNYEAQPDKSGLPSDRFSAERPEGSISTLTIQRTEQRDSAMYRCASSLGSGTGIRVLSYEQYFGPGTRLTVT.